This is a list of T cell receptor beta chains from one sample in a study of vaccination effects on CD4 cells after COVID-19. The repertoire was sequenced with immunoSEQ multiplex PCR; TCRdb's copy has only in-frame clones and lacks some. Here the sample spans about 47,000 clones, roughly 72% being singletons. No antigens are known for them. The material sequenced was CD4+ T cells from PBMCs cultured without peptide, taken after COVID-19 vaccination. These receptors all stem from a human donor who received a COVID-19 vaccine. The CDR3 runs from the conserved cysteine through the conserved F or W. Each record gives: D gene, V gene, clone size, CDR3 length, J gene, CDR3 DNA, CDR3 protein. A D gene is named only where the DNA matches it firmly. Only some rows state a clone size, as once, few, many or a class for expanded clones.

-	TRBV2	-	15	TRBJ2-2	TGTGCCAGCAGTGGCCAGGGGCTTGACACCGGGGAGCTGTTTTTT	CASSGQGLDTGELFF
-	TRBV4-2	-	14	TRBJ2-7	TGTGCCAGCACCTTACAGAGTGACTCCTACGAGCAGTACTTC	CASTLQSDSYEQYF
TRBD1	TRBV5-1	-	14	TRBJ1-1	TGCGCCAGCAGACAGGGGGCGATGAACACTGAAGCTTTCTTT	CASRQGAMNTEAFF
-	TRBV3-1/TRBV3-2	-	14	TRBJ1-1	TGTGCCAGCAGCCAAGCGGGGGGTCGGACTGAAGCTTTCTTT	CASSQAGGRTEAFF
-	TRBV9	-	15	TRBJ1-5	TGTGCCAGCAGCGTAGGCGGTAATAGCAATCAGCCCCAGCATTTT	CASSVGGNSNQPQHF
-	TRBV6-6	-	12	TRBJ1-5	TGTGCCAGCAGGGGGGGGGAGCAGCCCCAGCATTTT	CASRGGEQPQHF
-	TRBV9	-	14	TRBJ1-1	TGTGCCAGCAGCCCGAGGACTCTAAACACTGAAGCTTTCTTT	CASSPRTLNTEAFF
-	TRBV29-1	-	12	TRBJ1-3	TGCAGCGTTGTTGCGCTTGGAAACACCATATATTTT	CSVVALGNTIYF
-	TRBV5-6	few	11	TRBJ1-1	TGTGCCAGCAGTGGCAACACTGAAGCTTTCTTT	CASSGNTEAFF
-	TRBV2	few	12	TRBJ1-1	TGTGCCAGCACGAGAGCCGTCGCTGAAGCTTTCTTT	CASTRAVAEAFF
-	TRBV10-3	-	11	TRBJ2-7	TGTGCCATCAGTGAGGGGAGAGAGCAGTACTTC	CAISEGREQYF
-	TRBV24-1	-	16	TRBJ2-3	TGTGCCACCAGTGAGGGCAGGGCTTTCTTCACAGATACGCAGTATTTT	CATSEGRAFFTDTQYF
TRBD1	TRBV19	once	13	TRBJ1-2	TGTGCCAGTAGTATACCCGGACAGGTTGGCTACACCTTC	CASSIPGQVGYTF
-	TRBV7-2	-	16	TRBJ2-7	TGTGCCAGCAGCTTAGGGGGTCCAACCCCTATCCACGAGCAGTACTTC	CASSLGGPTPIHEQYF
-	TRBV25-1	-	15	TRBJ1-3	TGTGCCAGCAGTGCCGCTTGGGGAGGTGGAAACACCATATATTTT	CASSAAWGGGNTIYF
TRBD1	TRBV7-6	-	16	TRBJ1-4	TGTGCCAGCAGCCTCGGACAGGGGACAACACCGGGAAAACTGTTTTTT	CASSLGQGTTPGKLFF
TRBD1	TRBV18	-	18	TRBJ2-5	TGTGCCAGCTCACTTTTGGCCGGAACAGGGGCTAGGGGAGAGACCCAGTACTTC	CASSLLAGTGARGETQYF
-	TRBV2	-	12	TRBJ2-1	TGTGCCAGCAGTGAGGACTCCAATGAGCAGTTCTTC	CASSEDSNEQFF
-	TRBV24-1	-	14	TRBJ2-1	TGTGCCACCAGTGATTCTTTTACGGCGAAGGAGCAGTTCTTC	CATSDSFTAKEQFF
TRBD2	TRBV11-2	-	16	TRBJ2-7	TGTGCCAGCAGCTCCCGACTAGCGGGGGGACTCTACGAGCAGTACTTC	CASSSRLAGGLYEQYF
-	TRBV2	-	15	TRBJ2-2	TGTGCCAGCAGTGAAGCGCTGGCGAACACCGGGGAGCTGTTTTTT	CASSEALANTGELFF
-	TRBV2	-	14	TRBJ2-2	TGTGCCAGCAGTGGAGGGGCGAACACCGGGGAGCTGTTTTTT	CASSGGANTGELFF
-	TRBV5-1	-	14	TRBJ1-4	TGCGCCAGCAGCTACGGGGATTTGAATGAAAAACTGTTTTTT	CASSYGDLNEKLFF
-	TRBV3-1/TRBV3-2	few	15	TRBJ1-1	TGTGCCAGCAGCCAAGCCGACAGACTTAACACTGAAGCTTTCTTT	CASSQADRLNTEAFF
-	TRBV5-6	once	14	TRBJ2-7	TGTGCCAGCGCCCCCTGGCCAGCTGACTACGAGCAGTACTTC	CASAPWPADYEQYF
TRBD2	TRBV9	few	15	TRBJ2-2	TGTGCCAGCAGCGTAGGCGGGAGCCAATACGGGGAGCTGTTTTTT	CASSVGGSQYGELFF
-	TRBV6-5	-	15	TRBJ2-5	TGTGCCAGCAGTTACTCGAGGACCGTTAAAGAGACCCAGTACTTC	CASSYSRTVKETQYF
TRBD1	TRBV19	-	13	TRBJ1-4	TGTGCCAGTACGTACAGGGGGGAGTGGAAACTGTTTTTT	CASTYRGEWKLFF
TRBD2	TRBV11-2	-	16	TRBJ2-7	TGTGCCAGCAGCTCAAGCCCGGCTAGCGGGATCCACGAGCAGTACTTC	CASSSSPASGIHEQYF
TRBD2	TRBV14	-	14	TRBJ2-3	TGTGCCAGCAGCCGTCTAGCGGCACCAGATACGCAGTATTTT	CASSRLAAPDTQYF
-	TRBV18	-	12	TRBJ2-5	TGTGCCAGCTCGCGTGGGCCAGAGACCCAGTACTTC	CASSRGPETQYF
-	TRBV4-2	-	17	TRBJ2-7	TGTGCCAGCAGCCAAGAAATGGCCAGCTTGGGGATCGACGAGCAGTACTTC	CASSQEMASLGIDEQYF
TRBD1	TRBV5-1	-	14	TRBJ1-5	TGCGCCAGCAGCCAGGGACAGCCTAATCAGCCCCAGCATTTT	CASSQGQPNQPQHF
-	TRBV5-1	-	13	TRBJ2-2	TGCGCCAGCAGCGGTGGACAGTCCGGGGAGCTGTTTTTT	CASSGGQSGELFF
-	TRBV12-3/TRBV12-4	many	13	TRBJ2-3	TGTGCCAGCAGTTTCAAGGGGGCAGATACGCAGTATTTT	CASSFKGADTQYF
-	TRBV6-6	-	15	TRBJ1-4	TGTGCCAGCAGTCTCCGTGGAAGGATGAATGAAAAACTGTTTTTT	CASSLRGRMNEKLFF
-	TRBV10-2	-	13	TRBJ2-2	TGCGCCAGCAGTGAGAGGGGGAACGGGGAGCTGTTTTTT	CASSERGNGELFF
-	TRBV11-2	-	14	TRBJ1-4	TGTGCCAGCAGCCCGAGGATGAGGGTTGAAAAACTGTTTTTT	CASSPRMRVEKLFF
-	TRBV24-1	-	17	TRBJ1-5	TGTGCCACCAGTGATTTGAGACGGGACGGGAGCAATCAGCCCCAGCATTTT	CATSDLRRDGSNQPQHF
-	TRBV18	few	13	TRBJ1-5	TGTGCCAGCTCACCAGGGTCCGATCAGCCCCAGCATTTT	CASSPGSDQPQHF
-	TRBV30	-	13	TRBJ1-1	TGTGCCTGGAGTACCGGGGGAGGCACTGAAGCTTTCTTT	CAWSTGGGTEAFF
TRBD2	TRBV4-1	-	15	TRBJ2-2	TGCGCCAGTAAACGGACTAGCGGGAACACCGGGGAGCTGTTTTTT	CASKRTSGNTGELFF
TRBD1	TRBV6-5	few	15	TRBJ1-5	TGTGCCAGCAGGGCGGGACAGGGGGCTGGTCAGCCCCAGCATTTT	CASRAGQGAGQPQHF
TRBD1	TRBV24-1	-	15	TRBJ2-5	TGTGCCACCAGTGATGGGGGACAGAGTGAAGAGACCCAGTACTTC	CATSDGGQSEETQYF
-	TRBV11-3	-	17	TRBJ1-5	TGTGCCAGCAGCTTAGTTTTACAGGGAGTTCTTGTCCAGCCCCAGCATTTT	CASSLVLQGVLVQPQHF
TRBD1	TRBV19	-	15	TRBJ2-2	TGTGCCAGTAGTATAGGGGACAGGGCGGCCGGGGAGCTGTTTTTT	CASSIGDRAAGELFF
-	TRBV5-1	-	16	TRBJ1-4	TGCGCCAGCAGCGGCTCAGACTCTGCAACTAATGAAAAACTGTTTTTT	CASSGSDSATNEKLFF
-	TRBV9	-	15	TRBJ2-7	TGTGCCAGCAGCGTAGGGTCACTAGCATCCTACGAGCAGTACTTC	CASSVGSLASYEQYF
-	TRBV5-1	-	17	TRBJ1-1	TGCGCCAGCAGCTTGATCTCATCCGAGACAGGTGACACTGAAGCTTTCTTT	CASSLISSETGDTEAFF
-	TRBV5-6	-	15	TRBJ1-2	TGTGCCAGCAGCCTTAGGACAGCTTGGGGCTATGGCTACACCTTC	CASSLRTAWGYGYTF
-	TRBV21-1	-	16	TRBJ1-6	TGTGCCAGCAGCAAGGGGAGGAGCTCCTATAATTCACCCCTCCACTTT	CASSKGRSSYNSPLHF
-	TRBV6-5	-	14	TRBJ1-6	TGTGCCAGCAGTTACGAGGGCTATAATTCACCCCTCCACTTT	CASSYEGYNSPLHF
-	TRBV5-6	few	13	TRBJ2-1	TGTGCCAGCAGCTTGTGGCTGGGGAATGAGCAGTTCTTC	CASSLWLGNEQFF
TRBD1	TRBV6-6	-	16	TRBJ1-6	TGTGCCAGCAGGGGGACAGGGGGCGCGATCGGTTCACCCCTCCACTTT	CASRGTGGAIGSPLHF
-	TRBV30	once	14	TRBJ1-2	TGTGCCTCCCCTGGGGAGGGTGAAGTATTAGGCTACACCTTC	CASPGEGEVLGYTF
-	TRBV7-9	few	16	TRBJ1-5	TGTGCCAGCAGCTTAGCGTTGGGAGGTGGCAATCAGCCCCAGCATTTT	CASSLALGGGNQPQHF
-	TRBV5-6	-	14	TRBJ2-7	TGTGCCAGCAGCCTCAAGGACGGATCCTACGAGCAGTACTTC	CASSLKDGSYEQYF